The rows below give T cell receptor beta chains drawn from one sample of a study of T-cell memory formation after mild COVID-19. TCRdb re-called the 5' RACE reads with MiXCR, one entry per CDR3 protein. The data show some 350,000 distinct CDR3 sequences, approximately 15% seen once. The sequenced material came from PBMCs or a T cell subset sorted from them (not recorded which). The receptors stem from a man aged 18 to 29 who had mild COVID-19 (a few samples of this study predate the infection). Cell type and time point are not known. The CDR3 runs from the conserved cysteine through the conserved F or W. The D gene is left open where the match is weak. Some rows have no size entry. The others give once, few or many, or a class for an expanded clone.

clone_size j_call v_call d_call cdr3_nt cdr3_aa
few TRBJ2-1 TRBV27 NA TGTGCCAGCAGAGGCCAGGGTAGAGGCAATGAGCAGTTCTTC CASRGQGRGNEQFF
NA TRBJ1-6 TRBV6-5 NA TGTGCCAGCAGTTACTTCGGGGATTCACCCCTCCACTTT CASSYFGDSPLHF
NA TRBJ1-1 TRBV7-9 TRBD1 TGTGCCAGCAGCGGAAGGGGGCTTGGGGGGAACACTGAAGCTTTCTTT CASSGRGLGGNTEAFF
NA TRBJ2-1 TRBV11-2 TRBD1 TGTGCCAGCAGTTTGATCTGGACAGGGCTCCATGAGCAGTTCTTC CASSLIWTGLHEQFF
NA TRBJ2-2 TRBV7-3 TRBD2 TGTGCCAGCAGCCTCACCACCCTAGCGGGGGGCTTCAACACCGGGGAGCTGTTTTTT CASSLTTLAGGFNTGELFF
few TRBJ1-3 TRBV12-3/TRBV12-4 NA TGTGCCAGCAGGCCCGGGAGCTCTGGAAACACCATATATTTT CASRPGSSGNTIYF
NA TRBJ1-1 TRBV3-1 NA TGTGCCAGCAGCCACCTACTTACTCCGGGACTTCTGAACACTGAAGCTTTCTTT CASSHLLTPGLLNTEAFF
NA TRBJ1-2 TRBV20-1 TRBD1 TGCAGTGCAAAACAGGACAGGGGATATGGCTACACCTTC CSAKQDRGYGYTF
NA TRBJ1-1 TRBV28 TRBD1 TGTGCCACCCGATACCGACAGGGGGTGAACACTGAAGCTTTCTTT CATRYRQGVNTEAFF
NA TRBJ2-5 TRBV7-9 NA TGTGCCAGCAGCTTCTCGGGACGGAAGAAAGAGACCCAGTACTTC CASSFSGRKKETQYF
NA TRBJ2-5 TRBV24-1 NA TGTGCCACCAGTTCAGGGGACCAAGAGACCCAGTACTTC CATSSGDQETQYF
NA TRBJ2-5 TRBV5-4 NA TGTGCCAGCATCGACCCGGGGGCAGGGCTAGAGACCCAGTACTTC CASIDPGAGLETQYF
few TRBJ2-5 TRBV5-1 TRBD1 TGCGCCAGCAGCCGCGGCCTCCAGGGGGCAAAAGAGACCCAGTACTTC CASSRGLQGAKETQYF
NA TRBJ2-4 TRBV28 TRBD1 TGTGCCAGCAGTCCTTCGACAGGGAAAAACATTCAGTACTTC CASSPSTGKNIQYF
many TRBJ2-1 TRBV7-2 NA TGTGCCAGCAACCCTAGGTTGGGGCAGGATGAGCAGTTCTTC CASNPRLGQDEQFF
NA TRBJ2-2 TRBV27 NA TGTGCCAGCACATCGGGGGGCAGACTGGACACCGGGGAGCTGTTTTTT CASTSGGRLDTGELFF
NA TRBJ2-7 TRBV12-3/TRBV12-4 NA TGTGCCAGCAGTTTAAGGGCTGGTTACGAGCAGTACTTC CASSLRAGYEQYF
few TRBJ1-2 TRBV4-2 TRBD1 TGTGCCAGCAGCCAAGATTTGGACAGGGTAGGCTACACCTTC CASSQDLDRVGYTF
NA TRBJ1-6 TRBV7-9 TRBD1 TGTGCCAGCAGCTTAGGGTCAGGGGGCAATAATTCACCCCTCCACTTT CASSLGSGGNNSPLHF
few TRBJ1-1 TRBV5-4 TRBD1 TGTGCCAGCAGCTTGGAACGTCAGGGGGCGGCTTTCTTT CASSLERQGAAFF
NA TRBJ1-4 TRBV5-4 NA TGTGCCAGCAGCTTGGTAGGGGTTGAGGATGAAAAACTGTTTTTT CASSLVGVEDEKLFF
NA TRBJ1-1 TRBV20-1 NA TGCAGTCCATCATCAGGGGACACTGAAGCTTTCTTT CSPSSGDTEAFF
NA TRBJ2-2 TRBV12-5 NA TGTGCTACCCAGGGGCTCGCGAACACCGGGGAGCTGTTTTTT CATQGLANTGELFF
NA TRBJ1-4 TRBV5-1 NA TGCGCCAGCAGCTTGGGGCAGGCCTCTAATGAAAAACTGTTTTTT CASSLGQASNEKLFF
NA TRBJ2-5 TRBV4-3 NA TGCGCCAGCAGCCAAGAGATCGAGGGGTGGGAGACCCAGTACTTC CASSQEIEGWETQYF
few TRBJ2-1 TRBV6-5 NA TGTGCCAGCAGTTACGGGCTAGCCCACAATGAGCAGTTCTTC CASSYGLAHNEQFF
NA TRBJ2-2 TRBV4-1 TRBD2 TGCGCCAGCAGCGCTGCAAACGTCCCGGGACTAGCGGGGGCGGGCACCGGGGAGCTGTTTTTT CASSAANVPGLAGAGTGELFF
few TRBJ2-3 TRBV20-1 NA TGCAGTGCAGGGGACACGGGCACAGATACGCAGTATTTT CSAGDTGTDTQYF
few TRBJ2-5 TRBV27 NA TGTGCCAGCAGTTTAGGACACCTCCAAGAGACCCAGTACTTC CASSLGHLQETQYF
few TRBJ1-2 TRBV9 NA TGTGCCAGCAGCGTAGAAGGCCGTAGCTATGGCTACACCTTC CASSVEGRSYGYTF
NA TRBJ2-7 TRBV11-2 NA TGTGCCAGCAGCTTTTACAGCGAGCAGTACTTC CASSFYSEQYF
few TRBJ1-5 TRBV20-1 NA TGCAGTGCTAGAGGGACGGGCTTCGATCAGCCCCAGCATTTT CSARGTGFDQPQHF
few TRBJ1-5 TRBV28 NA TGTGCCAGCAGCCTAGTTTCGAGACCCCAGCATTTT CASSLVSRPQHF
NA TRBJ1-3 TRBV5-5 TRBD1 TGTGCCAGCAGCCAATACCACAGGGGAGGAAACACCATATATTTT CASSQYHRGGNTIYF
few TRBJ2-3 TRBV29-1 TRBD2 TGCAGCGTTGGGGCGGGGGGCAGCACAGATACGCAGTATTTT CSVGAGGSTDTQYF